The count of the clone carrying this T cell receptor beta chain is one. Profiled with immunoSEQ multiplex PCR; TCRdb holds only in-frame clones, not every one. The sample carries tens of thousands of clones, over 80% recorded once. These data originate in a study of T cell changes during pregnancy in multiple sclerosis. The CDR3 has 13 amino acids. V gave up 0 bases and J gave up 10 bases, with 12 bases separating them. Germline CDR1 and CDR2: LNHDA and SQIVND (reference sequence). The rearrangement joins TRBV19 to TRBJ1-1, with unresolved D. This TCR was recovered from a female donor with multiple sclerosis, enrolled in a pregnancy study. The sequences come from peripheral blood, collected in the first trimester of pregnancy. The CDR3 here is CASSIDRRWGAFF. CDR3 nucleotides: TGTGCCAGTAGTATAGACAGGAGGTGGGGAGCTTTCTTT.